This T cell receptor beta chain was identified in a study of T cell responses to AZD1222 COVID-19 vaccine. This clone showed up just once. Antigen specificity is unknown. Study results and limitations: The CD4 TCRs associated with vaccination extended across spike and predominated at 160-218 and 743-854. Donors, mostly white British, included more females; clonal diversity was possibly underestimated. The study sampled repertoires only after the peak T cell response.

Trimming pared 1 base from V and 0 bases from J, leaving 6 bases between. The CDR3 extends over 14 amino acids. Germline V gene data show CDR1 as LGHNA and CDR2 as YNFKEQ. Sequenced by immunoSEQ multiplex PCR; TCRdb stores in-frame clones only, minus some. Of about 140,000 clones listed, 75% to 85% are singletons. The material sequenced was peripheral blood, taken 28 days after the second dose of the MenACWY control vaccine. The chain combines TRBV4-2 with TRBJ1-1; a possible D gene is TRBD1 (6 bases). The clonotype was recovered from an adult who received the MenACWY meningococcal vaccine as a control. The CDR3 spells CASSQGTVNTEAFF. Here the CDR3 DNA reads TGTGCCAGCAGCCAAGGGACAGTGAACACTGAAGCTTTCTTT.